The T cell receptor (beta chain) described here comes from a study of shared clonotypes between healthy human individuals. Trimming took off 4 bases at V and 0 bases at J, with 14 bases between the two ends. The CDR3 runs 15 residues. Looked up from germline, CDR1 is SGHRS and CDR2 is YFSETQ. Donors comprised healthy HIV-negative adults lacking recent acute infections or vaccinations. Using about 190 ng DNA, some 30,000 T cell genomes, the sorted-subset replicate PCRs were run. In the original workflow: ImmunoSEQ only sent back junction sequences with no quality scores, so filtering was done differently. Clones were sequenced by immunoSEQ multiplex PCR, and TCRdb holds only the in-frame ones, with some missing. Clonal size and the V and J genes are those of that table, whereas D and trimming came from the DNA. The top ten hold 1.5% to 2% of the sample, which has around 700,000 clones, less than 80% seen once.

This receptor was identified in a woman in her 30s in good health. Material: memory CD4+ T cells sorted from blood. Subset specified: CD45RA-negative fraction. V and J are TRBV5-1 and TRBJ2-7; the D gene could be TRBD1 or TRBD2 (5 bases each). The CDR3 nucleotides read TGCGCCAGCAGCCATCAGGGAGAAAGCTCCTACGAGCAGTACTTC. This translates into CASSHQGESSYEQYF.